The subject of this entry is one T cell receptor (beta chain). Its antigen is as yet unknown. Though nominally healthy at sampling, donors likely had unrecorded immune exposures. The CDR3 loop spans 13 amino acids. Trimming removed 0 bases at V and 11 bases at J, with 13 bases between. CDR1 and CDR2 (germline): MNHEY, SMNVEV (reference sequence). Vbeta (60) and Jbeta (13) primers were used in the PCR. TCRdb's copy holds only in-frame clones and misses some; the assay was immunoSEQ multiplex PCR. Here the sample spans about 110,000 clones, about 80% being singletons. This sample stems from a study of cytomegalovirus exposure and HLA in healthy donors. Findings and caveats of the study: Some segments of the V type, notably TRBV6-2 and TRBV6-3, were excluded as indistinguishable. Follow-up analysis seemed to connect common viral pathogens with several of the most significant clusters identified. Researchers had no immune exposure information except CMV serostatus available.

Material for sequencing was PBMCs. This chain connects TRBV27 to TRBJ2-5, with unresolved D. The TCR was taken from a woman aged 50 to 60 in good health and CMV-seropositive. This CDR3 is CASSLSKTSEQYF. In DNA form, the CDR3 reads TGTGCCAGCAGTTTATCGAAGACTTCGGAGCAGTACTTC.